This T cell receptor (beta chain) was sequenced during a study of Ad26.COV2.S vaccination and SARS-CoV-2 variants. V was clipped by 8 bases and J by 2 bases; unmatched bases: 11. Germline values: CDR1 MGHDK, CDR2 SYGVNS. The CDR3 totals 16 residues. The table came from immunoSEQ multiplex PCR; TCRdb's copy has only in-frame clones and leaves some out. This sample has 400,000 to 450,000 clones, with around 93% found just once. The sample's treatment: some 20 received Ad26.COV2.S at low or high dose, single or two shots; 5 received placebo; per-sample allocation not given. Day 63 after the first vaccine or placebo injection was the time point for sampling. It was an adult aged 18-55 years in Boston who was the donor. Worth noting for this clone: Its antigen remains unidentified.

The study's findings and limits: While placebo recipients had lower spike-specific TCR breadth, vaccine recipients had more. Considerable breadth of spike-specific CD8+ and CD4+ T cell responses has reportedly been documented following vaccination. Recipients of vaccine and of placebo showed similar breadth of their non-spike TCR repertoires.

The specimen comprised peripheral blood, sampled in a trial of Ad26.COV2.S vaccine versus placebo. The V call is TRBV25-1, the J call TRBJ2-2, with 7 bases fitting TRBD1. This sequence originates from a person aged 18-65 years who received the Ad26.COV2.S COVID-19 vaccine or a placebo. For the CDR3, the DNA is TGTGCCAGCTGGGACAGCCATGTAGGAAACACCGGGGAGCTGTTTTTT. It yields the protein CASWDSHVGNTGELFF.